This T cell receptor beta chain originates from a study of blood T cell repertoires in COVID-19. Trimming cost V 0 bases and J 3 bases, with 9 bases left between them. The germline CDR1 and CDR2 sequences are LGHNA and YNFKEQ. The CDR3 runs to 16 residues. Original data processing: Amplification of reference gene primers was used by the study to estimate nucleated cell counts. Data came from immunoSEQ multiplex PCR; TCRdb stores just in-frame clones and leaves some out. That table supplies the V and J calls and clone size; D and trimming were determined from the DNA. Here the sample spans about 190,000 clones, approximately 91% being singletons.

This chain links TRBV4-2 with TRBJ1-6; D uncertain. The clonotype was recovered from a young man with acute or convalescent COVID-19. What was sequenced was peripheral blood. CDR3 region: CASSQEWSLYNSPLHF. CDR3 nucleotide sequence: TGTGCCAGCAGCCAAGAATGGAGCCTCTATAATTCACCCCTCCACTTT.